These 10 T cell receptor beta chains were sequenced from one sample in a study of blood T cell repertoires in COVID-19. Here immunoSEQ multiplex PCR was the method, and the copy in TCRdb shows in-frame clones only, minus some. The sample lists approximately 150,000 clones, 84% seen once, with approximately 2.6% in the top ten. The sequenced material came from peripheral blood. Every receptor here comes from an elderly woman with COVID-19, enrolled during active disease.

The chain is built from TRBV9 and TRBJ2-5; 8 bases match TRBD2. V gave up 3 bases and J gave up 5 bases; unmatched junction bases: 6. The CDR3 has 14 amino acids. From germline, CDR1 is SGDLS and CDR2 YYNGEE. The CDR3 bases are TGTGCCAGCAGCGGAGGGACTAGTACGGAGACCCAGTACTTC. This sequence encodes CASSGGTSTETQYF.

The chain carries TRBV2 and TRBJ1-3; TRBD1 matches 7 bases. In germline, CDR1 is SNHLY, CDR2 FYNNEI. Unmatched junction bases numbered 3, after V lost 7 bases and J lost 3 bases. This CDR3 spans 13 amino acids. The CDR3 region is CASTRDSGNTIYF. The CDR3 DNA follows: TGTGCCAGCACCCGGGACAGTGGAAACACCATATATTTT.

The rearrangement links TRBV6-5 to TRBJ2-1; D is undetermined. Trimming pared 5 bases from V and 12 bases from J, leaving 11 bases between. The CDR3 is 11 amino acids. CDR1 is MNHEY and CDR2 is SVGAGI in the germline V gene. The CDR3 spells CASSTQDSQFF. CDR3 nucleotide sequence: TGTGCCAGCAGTACACAAGACTCGCAGTTCTTC.

J is TRBJ1-6 and V is TRBV9; D not resolved. The CDR3 runs to 14 residues. CDR1 is SGDLS and CDR2 is YYNGEE in the germline V gene. V was trimmed by 5 bases and J by 5 bases, leaving 11 bases between them. The CDR3 spells CASSVTGNNSPLHF. For the CDR3, the DNA is TGTGCCAGCAGTGTCACGGGGAATAATTCACCCCTCCACTTT. The full variable domain, with the rest looked up from reference TRBV9 and TRBJ1-6, is DSGVTQTPKHLITATGQRVTLRCSPRSGDLSVYWYQQSLDQGLQFLIQYYNGEERAKGNILERFSAQQFPDLHSELNLSSLELGDSALYFCASSVTGNNSPLHFGNGTRLTVT.

This chain connects TRBV3-1 (or the pseudogene TRBV3-2) to TRBJ2-7; maybe TRBD1 (6 bases). The CDR3 extends over 16 amino acids. Germline loops: CDR1 LGHDT, CDR2 YNNKEL (reference sequence). V was clipped by 1 base and J by 1 base, with 14 bases between them. The CDR3: CASSQARDTGSYEQYF. CDR3 bases: TGTGCCAGCAGCCAAGCCCGGGACACCGGTTCCTACGAGCAGTACTTC.

This sequence joins TRBV24-1 and TRBJ2-1, with 8 nucleotides matching TRBD1. Germline CDR1 is KGHDR and CDR2 is SFDVKD. The junction had 4 bases not matched to a gene; V was cut back by 1 base and J by 0 bases. The CDR3 contains 17 residues. The CDR3 here is CATSDFGTGHSYNEQFF. In DNA form, the CDR3 reads TGTGCCACCAGTGATTTCGGGACAGGCCACTCCTACAATGAGCAGTTCTTC.

The chain links TRBV10-3 to TRBJ2-2; possibly TRBD2 for D (7 bases). The V and J ends lost 9 bases and 7 bases respectively, with 12 bases between them. Germline assignment: CDR1 ENHRY and CDR2 SYGVKD. This CDR3 has 12 residues. The CDR3 here is CAIGGGHGELFF. DNA for the CDR3: TGTGCCATAGGGGGGGGTCACGGGGAGCTGTTTTTT.

The J gene is TRBJ1-2, the V gene TRBV18, with 8 nucleotides matching TRBD1. The trim removed 3 bases at V and 3 bases at J, leaving 6 bases unmatched. The CDR3 loop spans 15 amino acids. CDR1 and CDR2 from the germline V gene are KGHSH and LQKENI. DNA for the CDR3: TGTGCCAGCTCACCGACGACAGGGGTGGACTATGGCTACACCTTC. Translation gives CASSPTTGVDYGYTF.

This clone came up a few times. The J gene is TRBJ2-2, the V gene TRBV7-9, with a tentative D call TRBD1 (5 bases). Germline assignment: CDR1 SEHNR and CDR2 FQNEAQ (reference sequence). The CDR3 contains 15 residues. With 1 base removed from V and 5 bases from J, the gap between germline ends came to 11 bases. Written as DNA, the CDR3 is TGTGCCAGCAGCTTAGTCGGCAGGGTGACCGGGGAGCTGTTTTTT. Residues: CASSLVGRVTGELFF. Full variable domain (missing parts from reference TRBV7-9 and TRBJ2-2): DTGVSQNPRHKITKRGQNVTFRCDPISEHNRLYWYRQTLGQGPEFLTYFQNEAQLEKSRLLSDRFSAERPKGSFSTLEIQRTEQGDSAMYLCASSLVGRVTGELFFGEGSRLTVL.

The chain couples TRBV5-1 to TRBJ2-1; 11 bases map to TRBD2. Germline loops: CDR1 SGHRS, CDR2 YFSETQ. Losses at the gene ends were 5 bases for V and 3 bases for J; bases not matched to a gene: 7. There are 16 residues in the CDR3. CDR3 coding DNA: TGCGCCAGCAGTCCATTCGGGACTAGCGGCTACAATGAGCAGTTCTTC. Protein: CASSPFGTSGYNEQFF.